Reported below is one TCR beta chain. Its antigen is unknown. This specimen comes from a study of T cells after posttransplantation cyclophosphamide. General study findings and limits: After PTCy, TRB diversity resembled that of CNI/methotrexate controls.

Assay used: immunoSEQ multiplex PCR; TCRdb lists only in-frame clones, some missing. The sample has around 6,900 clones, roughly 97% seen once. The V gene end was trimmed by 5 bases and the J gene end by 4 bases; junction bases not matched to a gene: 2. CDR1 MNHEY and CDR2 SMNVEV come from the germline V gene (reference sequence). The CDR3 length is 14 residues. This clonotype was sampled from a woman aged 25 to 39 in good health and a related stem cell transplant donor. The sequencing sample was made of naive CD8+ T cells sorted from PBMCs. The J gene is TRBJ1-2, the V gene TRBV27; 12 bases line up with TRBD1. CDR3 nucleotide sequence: TGTGCCAGCAGTGGGACAGGGGGCTCCTATGGCTACACCTTC. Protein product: CASSGTGGSYGYTF.